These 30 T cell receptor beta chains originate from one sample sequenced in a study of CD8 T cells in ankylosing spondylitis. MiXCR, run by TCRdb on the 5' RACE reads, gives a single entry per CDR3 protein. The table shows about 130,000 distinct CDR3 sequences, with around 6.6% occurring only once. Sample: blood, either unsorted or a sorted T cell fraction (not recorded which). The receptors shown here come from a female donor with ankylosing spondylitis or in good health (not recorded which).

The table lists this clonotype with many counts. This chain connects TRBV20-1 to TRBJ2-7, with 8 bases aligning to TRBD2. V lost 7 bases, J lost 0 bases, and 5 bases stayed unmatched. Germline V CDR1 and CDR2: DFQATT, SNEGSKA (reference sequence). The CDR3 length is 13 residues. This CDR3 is CSVERGTSYEQYF. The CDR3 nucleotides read TGCAGTGTTGAGCGGGGGACCTCCTACGAGCAGTACTTC.

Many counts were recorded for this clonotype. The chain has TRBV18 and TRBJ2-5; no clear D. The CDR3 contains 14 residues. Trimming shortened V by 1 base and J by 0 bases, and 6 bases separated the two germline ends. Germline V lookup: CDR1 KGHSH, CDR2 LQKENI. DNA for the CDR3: TGTGCCAGCTCACCACTCCCGGACCAAGAGACCCAGTACTTC. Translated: CASSPLPDQETQYF.

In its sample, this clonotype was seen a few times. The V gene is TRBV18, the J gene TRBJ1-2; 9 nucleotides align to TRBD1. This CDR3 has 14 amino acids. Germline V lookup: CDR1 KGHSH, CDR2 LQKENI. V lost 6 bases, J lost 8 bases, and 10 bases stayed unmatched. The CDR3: CASSNAGTGNGYTF. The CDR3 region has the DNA TGTGCCAGCTCCAACGCTGGGACAGGGAACGGCTACACCTTC.

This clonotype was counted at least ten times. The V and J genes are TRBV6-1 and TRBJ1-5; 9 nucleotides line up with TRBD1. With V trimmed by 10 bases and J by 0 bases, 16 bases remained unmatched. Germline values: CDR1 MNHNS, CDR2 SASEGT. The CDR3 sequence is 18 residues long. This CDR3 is CATATGTGLPNSNQPQHF. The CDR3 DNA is TGTGCCACCGCCACCGGGACAGGGCTCCCGAATAGCAATCAGCCCCAGCATTTT.

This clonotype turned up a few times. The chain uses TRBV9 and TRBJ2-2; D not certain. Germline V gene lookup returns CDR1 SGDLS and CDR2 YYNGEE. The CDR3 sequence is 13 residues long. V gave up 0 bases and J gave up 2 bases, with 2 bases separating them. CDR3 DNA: TGTGCCAGCAGCGTAGATAACACCGGGGAGCTGTTTTTT. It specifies CASSVDNTGELFF. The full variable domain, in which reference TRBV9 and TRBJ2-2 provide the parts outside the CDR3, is DSGVTQTPKHLITATGQRVTLRCSPRSGDLSVYWYQQSLDQGLQFLIQYYNGEERAKGNILERFSAQQFPDLHSELNLSSLELGDSALYFCASSVDNTGELFFGEGSRLTVL.

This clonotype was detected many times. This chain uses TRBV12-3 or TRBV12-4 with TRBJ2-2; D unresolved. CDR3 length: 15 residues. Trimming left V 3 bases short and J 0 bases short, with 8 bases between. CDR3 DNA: TGTGCCAGCAGTTTCGGCCAACCGAACACCGGGGAGCTGTTTTTT. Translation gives CASSFGQPNTGELFF.

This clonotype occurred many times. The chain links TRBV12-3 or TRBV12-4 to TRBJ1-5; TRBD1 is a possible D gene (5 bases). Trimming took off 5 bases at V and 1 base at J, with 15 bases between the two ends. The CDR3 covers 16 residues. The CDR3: CASSRTGNPSNQPQHF. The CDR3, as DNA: TGTGCCAGCAGTCGAACAGGAAATCCCAGCAATCAGCCCCAGCATTTT.

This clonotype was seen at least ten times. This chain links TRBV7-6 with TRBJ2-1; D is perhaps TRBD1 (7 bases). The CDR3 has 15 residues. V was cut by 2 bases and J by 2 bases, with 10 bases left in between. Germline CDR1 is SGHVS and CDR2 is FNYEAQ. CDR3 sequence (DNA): TGTGCCAGCAGCTTACAGGGGGGTCCCTACAATGAGCAGTTCTTC. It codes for CASSLQGGPYNEQFF.

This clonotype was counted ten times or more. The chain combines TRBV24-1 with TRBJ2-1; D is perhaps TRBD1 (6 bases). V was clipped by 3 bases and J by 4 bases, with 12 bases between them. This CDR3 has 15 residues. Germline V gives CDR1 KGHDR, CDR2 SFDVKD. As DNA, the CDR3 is TGTGCCACCAGTGATCGCAGGGGCCCGTACAATGAGCAGTTCTTC. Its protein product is CATSDRRGPYNEQFF.

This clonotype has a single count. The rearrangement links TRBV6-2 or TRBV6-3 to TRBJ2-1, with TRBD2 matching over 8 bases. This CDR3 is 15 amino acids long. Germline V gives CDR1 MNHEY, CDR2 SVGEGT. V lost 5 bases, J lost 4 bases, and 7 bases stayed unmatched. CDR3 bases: TGTGCCAGCAGTGCGCGGGGGGCCTCTTACAATGAGCAGTTCTTC. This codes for CASSARGASYNEQFF.

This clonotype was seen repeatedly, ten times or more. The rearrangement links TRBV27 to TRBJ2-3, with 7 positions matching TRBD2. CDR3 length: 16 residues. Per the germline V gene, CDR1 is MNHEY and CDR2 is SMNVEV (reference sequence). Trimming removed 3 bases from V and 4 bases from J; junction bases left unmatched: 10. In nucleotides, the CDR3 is TGTGCCAGCAGTTTGGTTACTAGCGTTTGGGCAGATACGCAGTATTTT. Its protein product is CASSLVTSVWADTQYF.

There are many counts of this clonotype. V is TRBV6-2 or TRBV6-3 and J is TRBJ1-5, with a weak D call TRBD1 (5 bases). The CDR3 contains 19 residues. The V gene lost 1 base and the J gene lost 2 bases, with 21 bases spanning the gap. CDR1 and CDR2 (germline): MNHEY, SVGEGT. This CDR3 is CASSYFPAGRKIRNQPQHF. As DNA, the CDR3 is TGTGCCAGCAGTTACTTTCCGGCAGGGAGGAAGATACGCAATCAGCCCCAGCATTTT.

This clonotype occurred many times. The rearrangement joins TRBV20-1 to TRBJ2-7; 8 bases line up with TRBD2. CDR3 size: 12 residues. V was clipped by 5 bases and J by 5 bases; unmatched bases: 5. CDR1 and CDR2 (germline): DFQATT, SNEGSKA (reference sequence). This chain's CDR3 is CSAGRTSNEQYF. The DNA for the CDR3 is TGCAGTGCTGGGCGGACTAGCAACGAGCAGTACTTC.

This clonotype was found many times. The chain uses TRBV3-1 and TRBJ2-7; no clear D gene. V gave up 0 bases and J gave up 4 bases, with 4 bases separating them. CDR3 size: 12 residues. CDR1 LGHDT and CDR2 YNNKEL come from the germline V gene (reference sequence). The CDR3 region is CASSQDLYEQYF. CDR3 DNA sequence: TGTGCCAGCAGCCAAGATCTTTACGAGCAGTACTTC.

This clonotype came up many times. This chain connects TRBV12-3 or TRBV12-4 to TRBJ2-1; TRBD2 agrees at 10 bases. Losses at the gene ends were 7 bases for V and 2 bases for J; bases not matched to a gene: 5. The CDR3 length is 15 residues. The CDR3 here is CASILSGGPYNEQFF. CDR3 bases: TGTGCCAGCATACTTAGCGGGGGGCCCTACAATGAGCAGTTCTTC.

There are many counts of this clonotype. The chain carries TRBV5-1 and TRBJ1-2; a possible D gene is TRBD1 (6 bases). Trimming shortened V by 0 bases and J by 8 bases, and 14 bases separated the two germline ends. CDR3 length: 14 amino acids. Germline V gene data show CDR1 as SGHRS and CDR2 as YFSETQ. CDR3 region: CASSLDPGAGGYTF. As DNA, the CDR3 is TGCGCCAGCAGCTTGGATCCGGGGGCAGGGGGCTACACCTTC.

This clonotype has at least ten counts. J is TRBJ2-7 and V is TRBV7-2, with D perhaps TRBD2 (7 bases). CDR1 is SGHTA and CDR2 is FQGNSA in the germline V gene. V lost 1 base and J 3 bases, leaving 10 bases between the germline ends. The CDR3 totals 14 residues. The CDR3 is CASSLVGGGYEQYF. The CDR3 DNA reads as TGTGCCAGCAGCTTAGTAGGGGGGGGCTACGAGCAGTACTTC.

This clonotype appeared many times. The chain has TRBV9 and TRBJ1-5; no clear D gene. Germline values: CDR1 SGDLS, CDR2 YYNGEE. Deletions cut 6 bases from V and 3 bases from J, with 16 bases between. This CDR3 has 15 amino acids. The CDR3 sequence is CASNSDGDSNQPQHF. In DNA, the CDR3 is TGTGCCAGCAACTCCGACGGGGATTCCAATCAGCCCCAGCATTTT.

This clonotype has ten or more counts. DNA of the CDR3: TGTGCCAGCAGCCCACCACAGGGGGCAGGAAACACCATATATTTT. Translated, it gives CASSPPQGAGNTIYF. The chain uses TRBV7-9 and TRBJ1-3; 9 bases align to TRBD1. V lost 5 bases to trimming and J lost 4 bases; unmatched junction nucleotides: 6. CDR3 length equals 15 residues. Germline values: CDR1 SEHNR, CDR2 FQNEAQ (reference sequence).

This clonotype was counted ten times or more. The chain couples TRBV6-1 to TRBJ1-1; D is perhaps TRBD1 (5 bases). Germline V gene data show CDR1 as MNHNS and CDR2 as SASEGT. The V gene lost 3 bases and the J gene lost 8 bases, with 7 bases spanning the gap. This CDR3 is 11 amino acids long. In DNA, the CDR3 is TGTGCCAGCAGTGACAGGGCCGAAGCTTTCTTT. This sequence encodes CASSDRAEAFF.

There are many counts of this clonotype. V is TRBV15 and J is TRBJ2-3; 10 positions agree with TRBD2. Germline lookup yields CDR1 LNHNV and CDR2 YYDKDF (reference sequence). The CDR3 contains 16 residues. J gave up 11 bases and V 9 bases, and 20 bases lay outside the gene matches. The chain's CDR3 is CATSVGTSGASRMQYF. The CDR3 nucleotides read TGTGCCACGAGTGTTGGAACTAGCGGGGCTTCGAGGATGCAGTATTTT.

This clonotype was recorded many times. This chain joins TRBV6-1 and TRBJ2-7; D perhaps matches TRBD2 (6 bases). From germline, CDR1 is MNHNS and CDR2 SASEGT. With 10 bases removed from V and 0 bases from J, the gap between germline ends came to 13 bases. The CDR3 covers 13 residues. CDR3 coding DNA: TGTGCCACCCGGGACGGGAGCTCCTACGAGCAGTACTTC. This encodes CATRDGSSYEQYF.

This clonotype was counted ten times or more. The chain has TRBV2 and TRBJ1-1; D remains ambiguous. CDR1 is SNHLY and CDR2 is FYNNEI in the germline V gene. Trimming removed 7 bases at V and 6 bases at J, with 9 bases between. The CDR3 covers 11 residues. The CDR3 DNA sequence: TGTGCCAGCAATATGAGGTCTGAAGCTTTCTTT. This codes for CASNMRSEAFF.

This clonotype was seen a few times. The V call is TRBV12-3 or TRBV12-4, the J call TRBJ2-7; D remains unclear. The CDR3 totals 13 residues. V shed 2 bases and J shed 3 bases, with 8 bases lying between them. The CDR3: CASSLHRLYEQYF. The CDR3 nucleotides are TGTGCCAGCAGTTTACACAGACTCTACGAGCAGTACTTC.

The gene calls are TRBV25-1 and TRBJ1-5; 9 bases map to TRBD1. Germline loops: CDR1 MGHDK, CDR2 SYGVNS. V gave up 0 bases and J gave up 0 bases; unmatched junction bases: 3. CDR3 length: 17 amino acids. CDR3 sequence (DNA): TGTGCCAGCAGTGAATATGGGACAGGGATTAGCAATCAGCCCCAGCATTTT. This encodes CASSEYGTGISNQPQHF.

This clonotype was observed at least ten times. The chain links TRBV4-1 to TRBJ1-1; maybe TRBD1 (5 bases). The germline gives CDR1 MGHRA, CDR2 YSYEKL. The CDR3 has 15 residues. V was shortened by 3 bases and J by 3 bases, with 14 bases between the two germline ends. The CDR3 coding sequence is TGCGCCAGCAGCCAGGGGCCCCTGGGGGACACTGAAGCTTTCTTT. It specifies CASSQGPLGDTEAFF.

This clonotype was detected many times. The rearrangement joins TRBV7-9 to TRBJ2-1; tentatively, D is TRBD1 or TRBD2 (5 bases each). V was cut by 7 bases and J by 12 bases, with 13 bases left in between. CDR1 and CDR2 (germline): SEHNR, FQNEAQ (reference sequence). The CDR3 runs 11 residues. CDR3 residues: CASTRDPPQFF. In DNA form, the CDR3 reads TGTGCCAGCACCAGGGACCCTCCGCAGTTCTTC.

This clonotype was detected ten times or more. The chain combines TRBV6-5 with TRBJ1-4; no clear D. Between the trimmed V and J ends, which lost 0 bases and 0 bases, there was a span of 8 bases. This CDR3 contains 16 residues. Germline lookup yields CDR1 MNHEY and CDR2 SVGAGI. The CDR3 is CASSYSWPATNEKLFF. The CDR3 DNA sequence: TGTGCCAGCAGTTACTCTTGGCCTGCAACTAATGAAAAACTGTTTTTT.

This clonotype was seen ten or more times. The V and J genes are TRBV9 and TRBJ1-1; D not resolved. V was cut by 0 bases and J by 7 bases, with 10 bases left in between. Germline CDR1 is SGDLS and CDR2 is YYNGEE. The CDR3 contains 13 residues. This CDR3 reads CASSVAFTDEAFF. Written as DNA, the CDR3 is TGTGCCAGCAGCGTAGCCTTTACAGATGAAGCTTTCTTT.

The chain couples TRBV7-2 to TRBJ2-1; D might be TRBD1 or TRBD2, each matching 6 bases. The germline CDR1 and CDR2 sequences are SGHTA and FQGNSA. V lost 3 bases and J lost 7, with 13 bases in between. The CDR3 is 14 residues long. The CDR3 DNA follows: TGTGCCAGCAGCTTCCCGGGGGCGAGTAATGAGCAGTTCTTC. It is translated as CASSFPGASNEQFF.